Each of the 5 T cell receptor beta chains below was sequenced from the same sample in a study of vaccination and CD4 T cells after COVID-19. Cultured CD4+ T-cell DNA underwent Oncomine TCR Beta short-read sequencing. MiXCR was run by TCRdb on the PCR reads, yielding one entry per CDR3 protein. The sample lists 9,000 to 13,000 distinct CDR3 sequences, about 38% occurring once. Treatment specified: roughly nine-day PBMC culture with coronavirus spike peptide pools or control peptides (ViraFEST assay). No antigens are known for them. The sample in question was CD4+ T cells from blood, cultured in vitro, obtained after SARS-CoV-2 vaccination. The receptors were gathered from a human donor who had recovered from COVID-19.

This sequence joins TRBV29-1 and TRBJ1-2, with D possibly being TRBD1 (5 bases). This CDR3 region has 12 residues. V dropped 5 bases and J dropped 7 bases, with 14 bases sitting between them. Germline values: CDR1 SQVTM, CDR2 ANQGSEA. CDR3 protein: CSVMAGNGGYTF. In DNA form, the CDR3 reads TGCAGCGTTATGGCAGGGAACGGTGGCTACACCTTC.

This clonotype was recorded once. This chain joins TRBV6-2 or TRBV6-3 and TRBJ2-1; D uncertain. V gave up 4 bases and J gave up 10 bases, with 11 bases separating them. The CDR3 loop spans 12 amino acids. In germline, CDR1 is MNHEY, CDR2 SVGEGT. CDR3 nucleotides: TGTGCCAGCAGTTGCTCGCCGAAGGAGCAGTTCTTC. It is translated as CASSCSPKEQFF.

The chain recombines TRBV6-2 or TRBV6-3 with TRBJ1-5; tentative D call: TRBD1 (6 bases). The germline gives CDR1 MNHEY, CDR2 SVGEGT. V gave up 6 bases and J gave up 4 bases, with 16 bases separating them. This CDR3 is 15 amino acids long. The CDR3 region has the DNA TGTGCCAGCAGCTCCCTTGGGACAAGAAATCAGCCCCAGCATTTT. It encodes CASSSLGTRNQPQHF.

This sequence joins TRBV27 and TRBJ1-2; D remains ambiguous. The V and J ends lost 5 bases and 3 bases respectively, with 22 bases between them. This CDR3 has 17 amino acids. Germline V gene sequence: CDR1 MNHEY, CDR2 SMNVEV (reference sequence). For the CDR3, the DNA is TGTGCCAGCAGTCCCGTAAGAACGGGCAAAGGGTACTATGGCTACACCTTC. It specifies CASSPVRTGKGYYGYTF.

This clonotype counts as large. The chain links TRBV24-1 to TRBJ2-3; D possibly uses TRBD1 or TRBD2 (5 bases each). CDR1 and CDR2 from the germline V gene are KGHDR and SFDVKD. The CDR3 length is 15 residues. V was shortened by 3 bases and J by 2 bases, with 11 bases between the two germline ends. The CDR3 DNA sequence: TGTGCCACCAGTGATCCGCTGGGACCCACAGATACGCAGTATTTT. Translating gives CATSDPLGPTDTQYF.